A selection of T cell receptor beta chains follows, all from one sample in a study of T cell repertoires in cytomegalovirus infection. One entry per CDR3 protein, called by TCRdb with MiXCR from the reads. The sample consists of 200,000 to 300,000 distinct CDR3 sequences, approximately 9.2% of them appearing once. The sequencing sample was made of PBMCs. These receptors originate from a human donor in good health (CMV status not recorded). Some clones in this sample may be carry-over from other donors' samples. CDR3s include the opening cysteine and the closing phenylalanine or tryptophan. The D gene is left open where the match is weak. Expanded clones are given a class, and other clones once, few, many or no size at all.

>TRBJ1-5|TRBV20-1|few|TRBD1
TGCAGTGCTAGTTCCCCCGGGACAGGGGGCAGTTTGGGCAATCAGCCCCAGCATTTT
CSASSPGTGGSLGNQPQHF
>TRBJ2-1|TRBV7-8|many|NA
TGTGCCAGCAGCCTCCGGCGCAATGAGCAGTTCTTC
CASSLRRNEQFF
>TRBJ1-5|TRBV7-2|many|NA
TGTGCCAGCAGCTTTAGCGGGGGAAACAATCAGCCCCAGCATTTT
CASSFSGGNNQPQHF
>TRBJ2-7|TRBV6-1|few|NA
TGTGCCAGCAGGACAGACGGGACGGGACGGTGGGAGCAGTACTTC
CASRTDGTGRWEQYF
>TRBJ2-1|TRBV29-1|NA|NA
TGCAGCGTTGAGAAAGAGGTAGCGCGCGAGCAGTTCTTC
CSVEKEVAREQFF
>TRBJ2-6|TRBV7-2|many|TRBD1
TGTGCCAGCAGCGTCCTAACAGGGGGCAGAGGTACAGGGGCCAACGTCCTGACTTTC
CASSVLTGGRGTGANVLTF
>TRBJ2-3|TRBV18|NA|NA
TGTGCCAGCTCACGGTCTTCCTACAGCACAGATACGCAGTATTTT
CASSRSSYSTDTQYF
>TRBJ2-3|TRBV7-2|few|NA
TGTGCCAGCAGCTCCAGCCCTAGCACAGATACGCAGTATTTT
CASSSSPSTDTQYF
>TRBJ1-2|TRBV20-1|few|NA
TGCAGTGCTACCGGTTGGACAGCTGGTGGCTACACCTTC
CSATGWTAGGYTF
>TRBJ1-1|TRBV6-1|many|NA
TGTGCCAGCAGTTACGCGCCGCAGGCGTATGGAGCTTTCTTT
CASSYAPQAYGAFF
>TRBJ2-3|TRBV6-1|many|NA
TGTGCCAGCAGTTACCATCCCCTAGAGGATACGCAGTATTTT
CASSYHPLEDTQYF
>TRBJ1-6|TRBV19|few|TRBD1
TGTGCCAGTAGTATCCGGGACAGGGCTTCACCCCTCCACTTT
CASSIRDRASPLHF
>TRBJ2-3|TRBV7-2|many|TRBD2
TGTGCCAGCAGCCTCGGGACTAGGGATACGCAGTATTTT
CASSLGTRDTQYF
>TRBJ2-7|TRBV2|many|TRBD2
TGTGCCAGCAGTCCGATGTTAGCGGGGGGCGGCGAGCAGTACTTC
CASSPMLAGGGEQYF
>TRBJ1-2|TRBV7-2|many|NA
TGTGCCAGCAGCTTTGACTCGACAGGTCAGCCTGGAAGGGGCTACACCTTC
CASSFDSTGQPGRGYTF
>TRBJ2-5|TRBV7-2|many|NA
TGTGCCAGCAGCCCTGTTCTTACTCAAGCAGGAGGATACTTC
CASSPVLTQAGGYF
>TRBJ1-5|TRBV7-9|many|TRBD1
TGTGCCAGCAGCAATGAACAGGGGCTAGGAAATCAGCCCCAGCATTTT
CASSNEQGLGNQPQHF
>TRBJ2-7|TRBV28|many|TRBD1
TGTGCCAGCAGTTCGGGACAGATTTACGAGCAGTACTTC
CASSSGQIYEQYF
>TRBJ2-7|TRBV4-2|NA|NA
TGTGCCAGCAGCCAGGGGGGACAGCGGGGCGGTCGGCAGTACTTC
CASSQGGQRGGRQYF
>TRBJ1-2|TRBV7-2|many|NA
TGTGCCAGCAGCCCTCCAGGGTATTCTGGCTACACCTTC
CASSPPGYSGYTF
>TRBJ1-1|TRBV24-1|few|TRBD1
TGTGCCACCTCGGACAGGGTAGCTTTCTTT
CATSDRVAFF
>TRBJ2-7|TRBV6-2/TRBV6-3|many|NA
TGTGCCAGCACCCTAAGACAGTTTAACGAGCAGTACTTC
CASTLRQFNEQYF
>TRBJ2-1|TRBV6-8|many|NA
TGTGCCAGCAGTTACTCCATCAGGAACCACAATGAGCAGTTCTTC
CASSYSIRNHNEQFF
>TRBJ2-1|TRBV2|few|NA
TGTGCCAGCAGTTCCAATCGGTTGAGTGAGCAGTTCTTC
CASSSNRLSEQFF
>TRBJ1-5|TRBV7-2|many|TRBD1
TGTGCCAGCAGCTTAAGGACAGGGGAACAGCCCCAGCATTTT
CASSLRTGEQPQHF
>TRBJ2-1|TRBV7-2|many|TRBD1
TGTGCCAGCAGCTCGGGACAGGCCAACTACAATGAGCAGTTCTTC
CASSSGQANYNEQFF
>TRBJ1-2|TRBV7-2|many|NA
TGTGCCAGCAGCTTCAGTCGGGCAGGAATTACTGGAGCTGGCTACACCTTC
CASSFSRAGITGAGYTF
>TRBJ1-3|TRBV12-3/TRBV12-4|many|NA
TGTGCCAGCAGTTTCCAGCCTGGAAACACCATATATTTT
CASSFQPGNTIYF
>TRBJ1-5|TRBV7-2|many|TRBD1
TGTGCCAGCAGCCCAGGGGGCAGGGCACAGCCCCAGCATTTT
CASSPGGRAQPQHF
>TRBJ2-1|TRBV7-9|medium-sized|TRBD2
TGTGCCAGCAGCTTGACTAGCGGGGGGGACCCACCATACAATGAGCAGTTCTTC
CASSLTSGGDPPYNEQFF
>TRBJ1-5|TRBV20-1|NA|NA
TGCAGTGCTAAATTTCTAAATCAGCCCCAGCATTTT
CSAKFLNQPQHF
>TRBJ2-7|TRBV11-2|few|NA
TGTGCCAGCAGCCGGGGGCGGGGGTTCTACGAGCAGTACTTC
CASSRGRGFYEQYF
>TRBJ2-7|TRBV20-1|few|NA
TGCAGTGCAGGAAACAGGGGAAGCGGGGTCTACGAGCAGTACTTC
CSAGNRGSGVYEQYF
>TRBJ1-4|TRBV7-2|many|NA
TGTGCCAGCAGCTTAGGGCCTTTCAGTAATGAAAAACTGTTTTTT
CASSLGPFSNEKLFF
>TRBJ2-7|TRBV7-2|many|TRBD2
TGTGCCAGCAGCTTAGGGGGACTAGCGACCTACGAGCAGTACTTC
CASSLGGLATYEQYF
>TRBJ2-5|TRBV11-2|many|NA
TGTGCCAGCAGCTTAGGGGTGTGGGGGGCCCAGTACTTC
CASSLGVWGAQYF
>TRBJ2-1|TRBV5-4|few|TRBD2
TGTGCCAGCAGTTTTGGACTAGCGGGGGGGCTTGGTGAGCAGTTCTTC
CASSFGLAGGLGEQFF
>TRBJ1-1|TRBV30|few|NA
TGTGCCTGGAGTACCGGGACTGAAGCTTTCTTT
CAWSTGTEAFF
>TRBJ1-5|TRBV7-2|many|TRBD1
TGTGCCAGCAGCTCGACAGGGGGAAGCAATCAGCCCCAGCATTTT
CASSSTGGSNQPQHF
>TRBJ1-1|TRBV19|NA|TRBD1
TGTGCCAGTACGGGACAGGGGAGCCCTGAAGCTTTCTTT
CASTGQGSPEAFF
>TRBJ1-1|TRBV7-2|many|TRBD1
TGTGCCAGCAGCCCGGACAGGGGGTCCGAGGCTTTCTTT
CASSPDRGSEAFF
>TRBJ2-2|TRBV28|few|NA
TGTGCCAGCAGGCCCTCCGTGGGGGGGAACACCGGGGAGCTGTTTTTT
CASRPSVGGNTGELFF
>TRBJ1-6|TRBV6-2/TRBV6-3|once|NA
TGTGCCAGCGGCCTATCGGATAATTCACCCCTCCACTTT
CASGLSDNSPLHF
>TRBJ1-6|TRBV28|NA|NA
TGTGCCAGCAGTTTAGACGACAGGCCACCCCTCCACTTT
CASSLDDRPPLHF
>TRBJ2-6|TRBV7-9|NA|NA
TGTGCCAGCAGCTTAGTGACAGATCCTTACTCTGGGGCCAACGTCCTGACTTTC
CASSLVTDPYSGANVLTF